The 20 T cell receptor beta chains below were found in one sample sequenced in a study of blood T cell repertoires in COVID-19. Assay used: immunoSEQ multiplex PCR; TCRdb lists only in-frame clones, some missing. The data contain 200,000 to 300,000 clones, roughly 80% of them singletons. The specimen sequenced was peripheral blood. The receptor source for this set is a woman aged 80 or over with acute or convalescent COVID-19.

J is TRBJ1-1 and V is TRBV5-1, with 11 nucleotides matching TRBD1. The CDR3 is 14 residues long. Germline CDR1 and CDR2: SGHRS and YFSETQ. V was clipped by 4 bases and J by 7 bases; unmatched bases: 6. The CDR3, as DNA: TGCGCCAGCAGCAGTGGGACAGGGGGGCTTGAAGCTTTCTTT. It is translated as CASSSGTGGLEAFF.

The chain carries TRBV7-6 and TRBJ2-7, with 13 positions matching TRBD2. Germline trimming cut 0 bases from V and 4 bases from J; bases unmatched to any gene: 6. This CDR3 spans 17 amino acids. Germline CDR1 SGHVS, CDR2 FNYEAQ. CDR3 in amino acids: CASSLAFRTSGGYEQYF. CDR3 coding DNA: TGTGCCAGCAGCTTAGCCTTTCGGACTAGCGGGGGTTACGAGCAGTACTTC.

The chain couples TRBV4-1 to TRBJ1-2, with 9 bases aligning to TRBD1. The ends lost 1 base at V and 4 bases at J; junction bases unmatched: 10. Looked up from germline, CDR1 is MGHRA and CDR2 is YSYEKL. There are 17 residues in the CDR3. In nucleotides, the CDR3 is TGCGCCAGCAGCCAAGGGCACACGAAGGACAGGGGCTATGGCTACACCTTC. Amino acid sequence: CASSQGHTKDRGYGYTF.

The chain joins TRBV11-2 to TRBJ1-1; maybe TRBD1 (6 bases). The CDR3 length is 15 residues. Germline values: CDR1 SGHAT, CDR2 FQNNGV. V shed 0 bases and J shed 8 bases, with 16 bases lying between them. CDR3 DNA sequence: TGTGCCAGCAGCTTAGATCCCCATAAAACAGGGGAAGCTTTCTTT. Its translation: CASSLDPHKTGEAFF.

The V and J genes are TRBV7-9 and TRBJ2-1, with 7 bases fitting TRBD1. The CDR3 extends over 16 amino acids. Germline V CDR1 and CDR2: SEHNR, FQNEAQ (reference sequence). V gave up 5 bases and J gave up 1 base; unmatched junction bases: 8. CDR3 in amino acids: CASSRATGISYNEQFF. CDR3 nucleotides: TGTGCCAGCAGCAGAGCGACAGGGATATCCTACAATGAGCAGTTCTTC. The complete variable domain, with remaining parts taken from reference TRBV7-9 and TRBJ2-1, reads DTGVSQNPRHKITKRGQNVTFRCDPISEHNRLYWYRQTLGQGPEFLTYFQNEAQLEKSRLLSDRFSAERPKGSFSTLEIQRTEQGDSAMYLCASSRATGISYNEQFFGPGTRLTVL.

The V gene is TRBV11-2, the J gene TRBJ2-7, with D unclear. CDR3 length: 12 amino acids. V dropped 1 base and J dropped 2 bases, with 3 bases sitting between them. Germline CDR1 and CDR2: SGHAT and FQNNGV. CDR3 nucleotide sequence: TGTGCCAGCAGCTTAGCGGCCTACGAGCAGTACTTC. Amino acid sequence: CASSLAAYEQYF.

The chain employs TRBV9 and TRBJ1-1, with a possible D match to TRBD1 (6 bases). This CDR3 is 15 amino acids long. V lost 4 bases, J lost 4 bases, and 17 bases lay in between. Germline-derived CDR1 and CDR2 are SGDLS and YYNGEE. In DNA form, the CDR3 reads TGTGCCAGCAGCCCCGCCTGGGGGCTTCGCACTGAAGCTTTCTTT. Protein sequence: CASSPAWGLRTEAFF.

The rearrangement links TRBV27 to TRBJ2-2; a weak D match, TRBD2 (7 bases). The CDR3 is made up of 16 amino acids. V was clipped by 5 bases and J by 5 bases, with 18 bases between them. Germline loops: CDR1 MNHEY, CDR2 SMNVEV (reference sequence). CDR3 sequence reads: CASSRDDRRGTGELFF. Here the CDR3 DNA reads TGTGCCAGCAGTCGTGACGACAGGCGGGGGACCGGGGAGCTGTTTTTT.

The rearrangement joins TRBV11-2 to TRBJ1-3; 9 bases are a match to TRBD1. V lost 5 bases, J lost 8 bases, and 7 bases stayed unmatched. The CDR3 runs 14 residues. The V gene's germline CDR1 is SGHAT and CDR2 FQNNGV. The CDR3 nucleotides are TGTGCCAGCAGCCCACAGGGGGCACTCTACACCATATATTTT. Its translation: CASSPQGALYTIYF.

The V and J genes are TRBV6-5 and TRBJ2-7; no firm D call. Germline values: CDR1 MNHEY, CDR2 SVGAGI. Trimming took 6 bases from V and 0 from J, leaving 6 bases between them. The CDR3 extends over 12 amino acids. Written as DNA, the CDR3 is TGTGCCAGCAGGACAACCTCCTACGAGCAGTACTTC. This encodes CASRTTSYEQYF.

This clone has more than one count but fewer than ten. This chain connects TRBV2 to TRBJ2-3; D remains ambiguous. The V end was cut by 4 bases, the J end by 5 bases, with 10 bases between. Germline V gives CDR1 SNHLY, CDR2 FYNNEI. The CDR3 sequence is 13 residues long. The CDR3 coding sequence is TGTGCCAGCAGTGCTTCCCCCGGAGATACGCAGTATTTT. Protein: CASSASPGDTQYF.

The V and J genes are TRBV5-1 and TRBJ1-2, with 9 bases that match TRBD1. J was trimmed by 3 bases and V by 2 bases; bases with no gene match: 5. The germline V gene encodes CDR1 SGHRS and CDR2 YFSETQ. The CDR3 extends over 15 amino acids. This chain's CDR3 is CASSFGQGWYYGYTF. The CDR3 DNA sequence: TGCGCCAGCAGCTTTGGACAGGGGTGGTACTATGGCTACACCTTC.

V is TRBV15 and J is TRBJ1-2; D unresolved. This CDR3 is 17 amino acids long. Germline CDR1 and CDR2: LNHNV and YYDKDF (reference sequence). The germline V and J ends were trimmed by 1 base and 6 bases, with 21 bases remaining between them. The CDR3 here is CATSRGVGRVEADGYTF. CDR3 DNA: TGTGCCACCAGCAGAGGCGTTGGGAGGGTTGAAGCGGATGGCTACACCTTC.

The CDR3: CASSVDGDFTGELFF. The CDR3 coding sequence is TGTGCCAGCAGCGTAGACGGGGACTTCACCGGGGAGCTGTTTTTT. The chain carries TRBV9 and TRBJ2-2, with D perhaps TRBD2 (6 bases). Germline V lookup: CDR1 SGDLS, CDR2 YYNGEE. CDR3 size: 15 residues. Trimming cost V 0 bases and J 4 bases, with 10 bases left between them.

This clone was counted a single time. The genes are TRBV19 and TRBJ2-7, with 8 bases that match TRBD2. With 4 bases clipped from V and 3 bases from J, the junction kept 5 bases outside the gene matches. CDR3 length: 14 residues. Germline lookup yields CDR1 LNHDA and CDR2 SQIVND (reference sequence). CDR3 nucleotide sequence: TGTGCCAGTAGTAGACGGGGGGGGAACTACGAGCAGTACTTC. It codes for CASSRRGGNYEQYF.

The chain uses TRBV3-1 (or the pseudogene TRBV3-2) and TRBJ2-1, with D possibly being TRBD1 (5 bases). CDR3 size: 16 residues. V was shortened by 0 bases and J by 6 bases, with 15 bases between the two germline ends. Germline loops: CDR1 LGHDT, CDR2 YNNKEL (reference sequence). In nucleotides, the CDR3 is TGTGCCAGCAGCCAAGATTGGGGCCCTACGGTCAATGAGCAGTTCTTC. This codes for CASSQDWGPTVNEQFF.

The chain combines TRBV5-1 with TRBJ2-3; 9 nucleotides align to TRBD1. CDR1 is SGHRS, CDR2 YFSETQ, per germline. The length of the CDR3 is 12 residues. V gave up 4 bases and J gave up 12 bases; unmatched junction bases: 6. In DNA, the CDR3 is TGCGCCAGCAGCCCCGGGACAGGGTCCCAGTATTTT. Amino acids: CASSPGTGSQYF.

The V and J genes are TRBV7-9 and TRBJ1-4, with a weak D call TRBD1 (5 bases). Germline CDR1 and CDR2: SEHNR and FQNEAQ (reference sequence). The CDR3 loop spans 16 amino acids. The V gene lost 5 bases and the J gene lost 10 bases, with 23 bases spanning the gap. CDR3 in DNA: TGTGCCAGCAGCCCCCCGGGAGAGGCCCCCGGGGGAAAACTGTTTTTT. As protein: CASSPPGEAPGGKLFF.

The chain recombines TRBV19 with TRBJ1-5; 8 bases are shared with TRBD1. After removal of 10 bases from V and 7 bases from J, the junction contained 9 bases not matched to a gene. Germline values: CDR1 LNHDA, CDR2 SQIVND (reference sequence). The length of the CDR3 is 13 residues. Written as DNA, the CDR3 is TGTGCCACCTCGGACAGGGCTAGGCAGCCCCAGCATTTT. Its protein product is CATSDRARQPQHF.

The chain joins TRBV4-2 to TRBJ1-2; D gene uncertain. With 1 base removed from V and 5 bases from J, the gap between germline ends came to 11 bases. Per the germline V gene, CDR1 is LGHNA and CDR2 is YNFKEQ. The CDR3 is made up of 14 amino acids. Written as DNA, the CDR3 is TGTGCCAGCAGCCAAGGAGGTGGAGGTTATGGCTACACCTTC. Amino acid sequence: CASSQGGGGYGYTF.